The 5 T cell receptor beta chains in this list originate from one sample, sequenced in a study of memory CD4+ T cells and cytomegalovirus serostatus. Profiling relied on immunoSEQ multiplex PCR, and the TCRdb table lists in-frame clones only, not all of them. The repertoire includes 45,000 to 65,000 clones, over 60% of them detected once, and under 1.5% sits in the top ten. The sort gate was single viable CD3+CD4+CD8-CD45RO+ cells for memory CD4+ T cells. The sample consisted of memory CD4+ T cells from blood. The receptor set was obtained from an adult in good health and CMV-seropositive.

This clone was seen only a few times. V is TRBV2 and J is TRBJ1-4, with TRBD1 as a possible D gene (5 bases). CDR1 and CDR2 (germline): SNHLY, FYNNEI. The CDR3 runs to 14 residues. Trimming took 7 bases from V and 6 from J, leaving 15 bases between them. The CDR3 region has the DNA TGTGCCAGCAAACCCGGGACGGCTGATGAAAAACTGTTTTTT. Its protein product is CASKPGTADEKLFF.

This clone was seen more than once but under ten times. This chain links TRBV5-6 with TRBJ1-1; D uncertain. Germline loops: CDR1 SGHDT, CDR2 YYEEEE. The CDR3 is made up of 14 amino acids. The V end was cut by 3 bases, the J end by 6 bases, with 15 bases between. The CDR3 here is CASSSAGPRPEAFF. Written as DNA, the CDR3 is TGTGCCAGCAGCTCCGCAGGACCACGTCCTGAAGCTTTCTTT.

There are a few counts of this clone. This chain joins TRBV14 and TRBJ2-7; D gene unclear. The length of the CDR3 is 12 residues. CDR1 SGHDN and CDR2 FVKESK come from the germline V gene. V lost 6 bases, J lost 3 bases, and 9 bases lay in between. The DNA of the CDR3 is TGTGCCAGCAGTAAGGATTACTACGAGCAGTACTTC. This gives the protein CASSKDYYEQYF.

V is TRBV6-1 and J is TRBJ1-3, with 9 positions matching TRBD1. CDR1 is MNHNS and CDR2 is SASEGT in the germline V gene. V shed 8 bases, J shed 1 base, and the junction held 6 bases outside the gene matches. This CDR3 is 15 amino acids long. This CDR3 is CASHGQGRSGNTIYF. CDR3 coding DNA: TGTGCCAGCCATGGACAGGGGCGGTCTGGAAACACCATATATTTT.

Here the CDR3 reads CASSLTGAGLNEQFF. The CDR3 DNA reads as TGCGCCAGCAGCTTGACCGGGGCGGGACTCAATGAGCAGTTCTTC. The rearrangement joins TRBV5-1 to TRBJ2-1; possibly TRBD2 for D (6 bases). Germline loops: CDR1 SGHRS, CDR2 YFSETQ. The length of the CDR3 is 15 residues. V was pared by 1 base and J by 6 bases, with 14 bases between.